The rows below give T cell receptor beta chains drawn from one sample of a study of T-cell reconstitution after alpha-beta-depleted transplantation in children. In TCRdb, the PCR reads were re-called with MiXCR into one record per CDR3 protein. The table records a few hundred thousand distinct CDR3 sequences, more than 20% of them present only once. The sequencing here drew on PBMCs, taken before TCRalphabeta/CD19-depleted stem cell transplant. All receptors derive from a boy younger than two with Wiskott-Aldrich syndrome, due to receive a stem cell transplant. The CDR3 runs from the conserved cysteine through the conserved F or W. The D gene is left open where the match is weak. Clone sizes are given selectively: once, few, many, or a class where the clone is expanded.

TRBD2	TRBV19	15	once	TRBJ2-7	CASALNRLAGVEQYF	TGTGCCAGTGCTTTGAACAGACTAGCGGGAGTTGAGCAGTACTTC
TRBD1	TRBV10-3	14	few	TRBJ2-1	CAIGGQGPDNEQFF	TGTGCCATCGGGGGACAGGGACCTGACAATGAGCAGTTCTTC
TRBD2	TRBV12-3/TRBV12-4	15	few	TRBJ2-1	CASSHGTSRSGEQFF	TGTGCCAGCAGTCACGGGACTAGCCGGAGCGGTGAGCAGTTCTTC
NA	TRBV5-1	15	few	TRBJ1-1	CASSFNAGRNTEAFF	TGCGCCAGCAGCTTTAATGCGGGACGTAACACTGAAGCTTTCTTT
NA	TRBV5-1	14	NA	TRBJ2-1	CASSLEAHYNEQFF	TGCGCCAGCAGCTTGGAGGCTCACTACAATGAGCAGTTCTTC
NA	TRBV12-3/TRBV12-4	13	NA	TRBJ1-1	CASRFDGHTEAFF	TGTGCCAGCAGGTTTGACGGCCACACTGAAGCTTTCTTT
NA	TRBV4-2	15	NA	TRBJ2-3	CASSQAGQTTDKQYF	TGTGCCAGCAGCCAAGCCGGACAGACCACAGATAAGCAGTATTTT
NA	TRBV5-1	15	NA	TRBJ2-3	CASSPESAVADTQYF	TGCGCCAGCAGCCCCGAATCGGCAGTGGCAGATACGCAGTATTTT
NA	TRBV7-8	14	few	TRBJ2-1	CASSSTRTYNEQFF	TGTGCCAGCAGCTCTACTAGAACCTACAATGAGCAGTTCTTC
NA	TRBV10-3	13	few	TRBJ2-7	CAISPGNSPEQYF	TGTGCCATCAGTCCCGGAAACTCCCCCGAGCAGTACTTC
TRBD2	TRBV5-1	18	NA	TRBJ2-2	CASSLRGSGRAYTGELFF	TGCGCCAGCAGCCTGAGAGGTAGCGGGAGGGCTTACACCGGGGAGCTGTTTTTT
NA	TRBV27	13	NA	TRBJ2-1	CASSFSGENEQFF	TGTGCCAGCAGTTTTTCGGGCGAAAATGAGCAGTTCTTC
TRBD2	TRBV5-1	17	few	TRBJ2-1	CASSLDLTSGAYNEQFF	TGCGCCAGCAGCTTGGATCTGACTAGCGGAGCCTACAATGAGCAGTTCTTC
NA	TRBV10-3	13	NA	TRBJ2-1	CAITGSSYNEQFF	TGTGCCATAACAGGGAGCTCCTACAATGAGCAGTTCTTC
NA	TRBV12-3/TRBV12-4	13	NA	TRBJ2-2	CASSQWGAGELFF	TGTGCCAGCAGTCAGTGGGGTGCCGGGGAGCTGTTTTTT
NA	TRBV5-1	14	few	TRBJ2-2	CASSLSSATGELFF	TGCGCCAGCAGCTTAAGTAGCGCGACCGGGGAGCTGTTTTTT
TRBD2	TRBV5-1	15	few	TRBJ2-5	CASSFSGRPGETQYF	TGCGCCAGCAGCTTCTCCGGGAGGCCCGGAGAGACCCAGTACTTC
TRBD1	TRBV7-2	16	NA	TRBJ2-4	CASSLTGGLAKNIQYF	TGTGCCAGCAGCTTGACAGGGGGACTAGCCAAAAACATTCAGTACTTC
NA	TRBV5-1	14	NA	TRBJ2-1	CASSPQSGYNEQFF	TGCGCCAGCAGCCCCCAGTCCGGCTACAATGAGCAGTTCTTC
NA	TRBV20-1	15	few	TRBJ2-4	CSARQWWPPENIQYF	TGCAGTGCTAGACAGTGGTGGCCGCCCGAAAACATTCAGTACTTC
NA	TRBV5-1	14	NA	TRBJ2-1	CASSLGVTYNEQFF	TGCGCCAGCAGCTTGGGGGTAACCTACAATGAGCAGTTCTTC
TRBD1	TRBV7-9	15	NA	TRBJ2-1	CASSFRQGATNEQFF	TGTGCCAGCAGCTTCCGACAGGGGGCTACAAATGAGCAGTTCTTC
NA	TRBV11-2	16	NA	TRBJ2-1	CASSALGGGGYNEQFF	TGTGCCAGCAGCGCTTTGGGGGGTGGGGGCTACAATGAGCAGTTCTTC
TRBD2	TRBV20-1	17	NA	TRBJ2-3	CSARDPAGGRSTDTQYF	TGCAGTGCTAGAGATCCAGCGGGAGGCCGATCCACAGATACGCAGTATTTT
NA	TRBV5-1	15	NA	TRBJ2-2	CASSLGGRRTGELFF	TGCGCCAGCAGCCTTGGGGGAAGACGGACCGGGGAGCTGTTTTTT
TRBD2	TRBV27	13	few	TRBJ2-1	CASRISGSYEQFF	TGTGCCAGCAGGATTAGCGGGAGCTATGAGCAGTTCTTC
NA	TRBV27	14	few	TRBJ2-1	CASQTTAGYNEQFF	TGTGCCAGCCAAACTACGGCGGGGTACAATGAGCAGTTCTTC
TRBD1	TRBV4-2	15	NA	TRBJ1-5	CASSQVDREEWPQHF	TGTGCCAGCAGCCAAGTGGACAGGGAGGAGTGGCCCCAGCATTTT
NA	TRBV6-5	13	NA	TRBJ1-5	CASSWGEGQPQHF	TGTGCCAGCAGTTGGGGGGAAGGTCAGCCCCAGCATTTT
NA	TRBV20-1	14	few	TRBJ1-4	CSAKDTGSDEKLFF	TGCAGTGCTAAGGATACAGGGTCTGATGAAAAACTGTTTTTT
TRBD2	TRBV6-1	16	NA	TRBJ2-3	CASSEALPTSGGTQYF	TGTGCCAGCAGTGAAGCGCTTCCGACTAGCGGTGGTACGCAGTATTTT
NA	TRBV21-1	13	few	TRBJ1-5	CASSRRTWGPQHF	TGTGCCAGCAGCAGAAGGACCTGGGGGCCCCAGCATTTT
NA	TRBV18	15	NA	TRBJ2-1	CASSNRPGAAGEQFF	TGTGCCAGCTCGAACAGACCCGGGGCAGCCGGTGAGCAGTTCTTC
TRBD1	TRBV5-5	16	few	TRBJ1-6	CASSLRQGFAASPLHF	TGTGCCAGCAGCCTCCGACAGGGGTTCGCTGCTTCACCCCTCCACTTT
NA	TRBV25-1	14	NA	TRBJ2-5	CASSDPTGQETQYF	TGTGCCAGCAGTGACCCGACTGGTCAAGAGACCCAGTACTTC
NA	TRBV6-2/TRBV6-3	14	few	TRBJ1-1	CASSSLGTDTEAFF	TGTGCCAGCAGTTCGCTTGGCACGGACACTGAAGCTTTCTTT
NA	TRBV5-1	15	NA	TRBJ2-5	CASSEASEAGETQYF	TGCGCCAGCAGCGAGGCCTCCGAGGCTGGGGAGACCCAGTACTTC
NA	TRBV7-9	12	NA	TRBJ2-1	CASSPYLGEQFF	TGTGCCAGCAGCCCCTACCTCGGTGAGCAGTTCTTC
NA	TRBV21-1	14	NA	TRBJ1-1	CASSKRKFYTEAFF	TGTGCCAGCAGCAAACGGAAGTTTTACACTGAAGCTTTCTTT
NA	TRBV5-1	15	once	TRBJ1-5	CASSPDGGRSQPQHF	TGCGCCAGCAGCCCGGACGGAGGAAGGAGCCAGCCCCAGCATTTT
NA	TRBV7-6	14	NA	TRBJ1-1	CAGSFTPDGDEAFF	TGTGCCGGCAGCTTTACGCCGGACGGGGATGAAGCTTTCTTT